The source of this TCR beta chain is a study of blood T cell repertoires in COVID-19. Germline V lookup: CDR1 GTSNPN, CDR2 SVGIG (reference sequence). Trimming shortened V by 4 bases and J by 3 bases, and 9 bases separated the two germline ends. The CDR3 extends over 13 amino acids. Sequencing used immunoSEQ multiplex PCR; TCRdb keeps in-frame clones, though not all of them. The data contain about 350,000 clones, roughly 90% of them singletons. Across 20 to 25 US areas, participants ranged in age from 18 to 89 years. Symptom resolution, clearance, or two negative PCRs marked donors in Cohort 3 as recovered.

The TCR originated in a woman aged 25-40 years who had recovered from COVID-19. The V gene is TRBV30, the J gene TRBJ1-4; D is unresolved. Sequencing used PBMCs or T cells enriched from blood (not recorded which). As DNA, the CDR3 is TGTGCCTGGAACCCGGGGTCTAATGAAAAACTGTTTTTT. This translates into CAWNPGSNEKLFF.